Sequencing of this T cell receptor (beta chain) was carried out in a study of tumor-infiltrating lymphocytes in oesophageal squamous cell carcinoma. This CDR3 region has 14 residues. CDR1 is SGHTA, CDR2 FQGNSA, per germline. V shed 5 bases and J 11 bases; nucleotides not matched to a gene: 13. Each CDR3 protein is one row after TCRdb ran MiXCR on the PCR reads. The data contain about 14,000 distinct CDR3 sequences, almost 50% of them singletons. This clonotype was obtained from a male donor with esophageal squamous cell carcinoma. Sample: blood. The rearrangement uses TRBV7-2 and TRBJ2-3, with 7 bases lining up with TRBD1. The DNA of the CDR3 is TGTGCCAGCAGCCCCAAGGGGGCGGCCGACGAGCAGTATTTT. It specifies CASSPKGAADEQYF. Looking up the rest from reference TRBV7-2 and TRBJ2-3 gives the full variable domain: GAGVSQSPSNKVTEKGKDVELRCDPISGHTALYWYRQSLGQGLEFLIYFQGNSAPDKSGLPSDRFSAERTGGSVSTLTIQRTQQEDSAVYLCASSPKGAADEQYFGPGTRLTVL.